The clone carrying this T cell receptor beta chain came up once. This specimen belongs to a study of blood T cell repertoires in COVID-19. The repertoire was sequenced with immunoSEQ multiplex PCR; TCRdb's copy has only in-frame clones and lacks some. The profile covers roughly 69,000 clones, with around four fifths appearing a single time and 9.5% to 15% taken by the ten largest. Sequencing was done on a sample of peripheral blood. The clonotype comes from a human donor in a cohort sampled during active COVID-19.

The CDR3 sequence: CASSLNPAGGRNTGELFF. The DNA for the CDR3 is TGTGCCAGCAGCTTAAACCCGGCGGGAGGAAGGAACACCGGGGAGCTGTTTTTT. The rearrangement uses TRBV7-6 and TRBJ2-2; 8 bases agree with TRBD2. The junction had 9 bases not matched to a gene; V was cut back by 2 bases and J by 1 base. The CDR3 loop spans 18 amino acids. The germline V gene encodes CDR1 SGHVS and CDR2 FNYEAQ. Using reference TRBV7-6 and TRBJ2-2 for the parts outside the CDR3, the full variable domain is GAGVSQSPRYKVTKRGQDVALRCDPISGHVSLYWYRQALGQGPEFLTYFNYEAQQDKSGLPNDRFSAERPEGSISTLTIQRTEQRDSAMYRCASSLNPAGGRNTGELFFGEGSRLTVL.